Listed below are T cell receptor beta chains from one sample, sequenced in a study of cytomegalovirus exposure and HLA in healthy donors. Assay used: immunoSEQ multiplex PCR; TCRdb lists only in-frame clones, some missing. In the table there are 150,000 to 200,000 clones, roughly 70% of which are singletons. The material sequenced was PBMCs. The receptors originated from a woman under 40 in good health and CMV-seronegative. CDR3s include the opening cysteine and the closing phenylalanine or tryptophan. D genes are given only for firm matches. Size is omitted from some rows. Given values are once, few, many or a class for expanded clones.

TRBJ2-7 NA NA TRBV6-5 TGTGCCAGCAGTTACACAGGGAGTCCCTCCTACGAGCAGTACTTC CASSYTGSPSYEQYF
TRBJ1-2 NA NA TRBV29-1 TGCAGCGCCCAGCACAGGACAAACTATGGCTACACCTTC CSAQHRTNYGYTF
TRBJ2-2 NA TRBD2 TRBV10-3 TGTGCCATCAGTGAAGTCGGGACTAGCGGGAGGGCCGGGGAGCTGTTTTTT CAISEVGTSGRAGELFF
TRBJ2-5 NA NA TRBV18 TGTGCCAGCTCACGGGTCGGGAGCTCTGGAGAGACCCAGTACTTC CASSRVGSSGETQYF
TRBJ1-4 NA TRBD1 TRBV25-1 TGTGCCAGCCGGGACAGTAATGAAAAACTGTTTTTT CASRDSNEKLFF
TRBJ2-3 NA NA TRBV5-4 TGTGCCAGCAGCTTTGGCCTAGGTGATCCAGATACGCAGTATTTT CASSFGLGDPDTQYF
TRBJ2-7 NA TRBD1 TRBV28 TGTGCCAGCAGTTTAAGCGTGACAGGGGGCGAGCAGTACTTC CASSLSVTGGEQYF
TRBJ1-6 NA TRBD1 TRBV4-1 TGCGCCAGCAGCCAACCAGGCGGGACAGGTGGTTCACCCCTCCACTTT CASSQPGGTGGSPLHF
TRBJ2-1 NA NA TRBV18 TGTGCCAGCTCACCACCCGCCTCGAGCTCCTACAATGAGCAGTTCTTC CASSPPASSSYNEQFF
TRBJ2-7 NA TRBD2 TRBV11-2 TGTGCCAGCAGCTCCTTAGGGAGGCGGGAGGTAGAGGAGCAGTACTTC CASSSLGRREVEEQYF
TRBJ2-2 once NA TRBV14 TGTGCCAGCAGCTTTGGGCGGGAAGGGGCCGGGGAGCTGTTTTTT CASSFGREGAGELFF
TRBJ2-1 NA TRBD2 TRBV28 TGTGCCAGCAGTCCGGGACTAGCGGGAGACCTTGGGAATGAGCAGTTCTTC CASSPGLAGDLGNEQFF
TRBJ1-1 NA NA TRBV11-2 TGTGCCAGCAGCTTATCCGGGAACACTGAAGCTTTCTTT CASSLSGNTEAFF
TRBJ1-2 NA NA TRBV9 TGTGCCAGCAGCGTAGAGGCTGGGCCCGAGAGGGATGGCTACACCTTC CASSVEAGPERDGYTF
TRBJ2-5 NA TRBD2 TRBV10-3 TGTGCCATCAGTGGGGGAGGGGAGACCCAGTACTTC CAISGGGETQYF
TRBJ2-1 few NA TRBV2 TGTGCCATCAGATTAGCGGCCAGCTCCTACAATGAGCAGTTCTTC CAIRLAASSYNEQFF
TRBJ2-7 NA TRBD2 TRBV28 TGTGCCAGCAGTTTAGGGACAGCGGGACTAGCGGGGGAGTACGAGCAGTACTTC CASSLGTAGLAGEYEQYF
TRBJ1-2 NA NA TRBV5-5 TGTGCCAGCAGCTTGCCGGGAGGGCGGGTAGGCGGCTACACCTTC CASSLPGGRVGGYTF
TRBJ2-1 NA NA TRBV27 TGTGCCAGCAGTACACGGTCGGGGGAGCAGTTCTTC CASSTRSGEQFF
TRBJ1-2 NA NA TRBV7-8 TGTGCCAGCAGCCCTCCTCCGGTAGAGCCTAACTATGGCTACACCTTC CASSPPPVEPNYGYTF
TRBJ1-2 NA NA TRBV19 TGTGCCAGTATGCCGTCGGGACACCCCGCGCGGCTTAACTATGGCTACACCTTC CASMPSGHPARLNYGYTF
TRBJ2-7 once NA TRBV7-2 TGTGCCAGCAGACTGGGCCAAGGCTCCTACGAGCAGTACTTC CASRLGQGSYEQYF
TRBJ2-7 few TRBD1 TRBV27 TGTGCCAGCAGTTTAAAGGACAGGACATACGAGCAGTACTTC CASSLKDRTYEQYF
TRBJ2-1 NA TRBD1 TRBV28 TGTGCCAGCAGTTTTTTGGACAGGGGTTACAATGAGCAGTTCTTC CASSFLDRGYNEQFF
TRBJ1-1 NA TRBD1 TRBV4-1 TGCGCCAGCAGCCGAGGACAGGGGGCGGTCACTGAAGCTTTCTTT CASSRGQGAVTEAFF
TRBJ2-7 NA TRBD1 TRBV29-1 TGCAGCGTTTCCCCAGGGGGCTCCTACGAGCAGTACTTC CSVSPGGSYEQYF
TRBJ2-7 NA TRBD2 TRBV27 TGTGCCAGCAGTTCTCTATTTTCGAGTAGCGGGAGATACGAGCAGTACTTC CASSSLFSSSGRYEQYF
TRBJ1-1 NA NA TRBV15 TGTGCCACCAGCAGACCTCGACAGACTCTAAACACTGAAGCTTTCTTT CATSRPRQTLNTEAFF
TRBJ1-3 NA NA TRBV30 TGTGCCTGGGGACGTGGGGCCGTCTCTGGAAACACCATATATTTT CAWGRGAVSGNTIYF
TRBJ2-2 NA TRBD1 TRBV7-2 TGTGCCAGCAGCTTAGAACGGTACAGGGGGCCCGGGGAGCTGTTTTTT CASSLERYRGPGELFF
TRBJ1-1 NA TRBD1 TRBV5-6 TGTGCCAGCAGCTGGGGGACAGGACATAACACTGAAGCTTTCTTT CASSWGTGHNTEAFF
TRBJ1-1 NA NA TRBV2 TGTGCCAGCAGCTCCCAGGTGGCTTTCTTT CASSSQVAFF
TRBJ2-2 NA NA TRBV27 TGTGCCAGCAGTTTAGTCGGAGGCACCGGGGAGCTGTTTTTT CASSLVGGTGELFF
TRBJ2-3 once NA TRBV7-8 TGTGCCAGCAGCCAGGTGGGGGGTCGAGATACGCAGTATTTT CASSQVGGRDTQYF